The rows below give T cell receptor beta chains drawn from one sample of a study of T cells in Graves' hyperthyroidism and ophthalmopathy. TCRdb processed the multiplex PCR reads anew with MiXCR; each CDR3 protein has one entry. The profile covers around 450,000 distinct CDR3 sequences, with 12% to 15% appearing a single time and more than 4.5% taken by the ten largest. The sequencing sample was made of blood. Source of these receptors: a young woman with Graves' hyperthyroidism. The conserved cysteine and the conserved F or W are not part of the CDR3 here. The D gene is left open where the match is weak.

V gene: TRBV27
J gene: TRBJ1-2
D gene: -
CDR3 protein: ASSFKGRLNYGYT

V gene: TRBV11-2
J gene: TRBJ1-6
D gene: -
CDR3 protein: ASSLELLSPLH

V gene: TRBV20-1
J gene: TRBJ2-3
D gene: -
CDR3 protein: SARQLRNTQY

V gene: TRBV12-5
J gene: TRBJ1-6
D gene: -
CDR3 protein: ASGVRGSENSPLH

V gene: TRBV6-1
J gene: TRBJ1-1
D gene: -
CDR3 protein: ASSGAGTANTEAF

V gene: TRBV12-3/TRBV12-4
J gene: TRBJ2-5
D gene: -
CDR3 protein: ASSRGRYQETQY

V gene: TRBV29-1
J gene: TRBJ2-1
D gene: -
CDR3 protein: SVLQGIIGGNEQF

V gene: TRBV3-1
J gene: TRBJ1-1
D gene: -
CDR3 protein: ASSQADSRAF

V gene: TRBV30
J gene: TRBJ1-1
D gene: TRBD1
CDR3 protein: AWDRAEAF

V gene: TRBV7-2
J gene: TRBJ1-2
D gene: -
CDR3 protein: ASSLDIYGYT

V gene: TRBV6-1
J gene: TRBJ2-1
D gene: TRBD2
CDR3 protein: ASSKWTSGQRNEQF

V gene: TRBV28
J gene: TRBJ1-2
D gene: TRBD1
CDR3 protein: ASSQTGGFLHGYT

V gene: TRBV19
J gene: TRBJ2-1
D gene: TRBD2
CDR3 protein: ASLPSGVTYNEQF

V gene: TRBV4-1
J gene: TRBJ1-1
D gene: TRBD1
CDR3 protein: ASSLPTGGRRNTEAF